The sequence of this T cell receptor (beta chain) was determined in a study of shared clonotypes between healthy human individuals (dated by TCRdb to the early 2020s). At the level of the whole study: A couple of women and a few men aged 18 to 49 years were included in the cohort. To estimate repertoire size and how much clonotypes are shared between individuals, the study performed deep sequencing of blood TCR repertoires from 4 to 6 healthy adults. Per donor, three plates each were used for CD4 naive and CD4 memory, two for CD8 naive, and one for CD8 memory. To increase sequencing depth and limit assay-specific biases, TCR repertoire library preparation and sequencing were carried out by different laboratories using diverse techniques. Between about 0.85 and 9.5 billion PBMCs per donor were obtained by leukapheresis.

Using the deep immunoSEQ assay, multiplex PCR amplified TCR CDR3 regions from genomic DNA. For each cell subset, the extracted genomic DNA was distributed evenly across all wells of several immunoSEQ 96-well plates, and each plate served as one replicate. For sorted subsets, roughly 200 ng of genomic DNA, equivalent to roughly 30,000 T cell genomes, went into each replicate PCR. Purified libraries were measured with a Qubit 3.0 fluorometer, size-checked on a Bioanalyzer 2100, and measured again with the KAPA Library Quantification kit. Each immunoSEQ 96-well plate was sequenced on its own single-read 150-cycle Illumina NextSeq 550 flow cell. In the paper's pipeline: Because the immunoSEQ output held only junctional sequences and lacked quality scores, the filtering could not match the filtering applied to full-length reads. Sequences were annotated with PyIR, a Python wrapper for IgBLAST v1.9, using IMGT germline references to assign V/J genes and CDR3. Reads were filtered out if the reads had weak V/J assignments (E-value above 1e-6), no CDR3, stop codons, out-of-frame junctions, or ambiguous translated residues. A V3J clonotype was defined by an identical inferred V gene, J gene, and CDR3 amino acid sequence. Percentage overlap between repertoires was calculated by dividing the number of shared unique clonotypes by the size of the smaller repertoire. Three approaches were used to assess repertoire richness: RTK rarefaction, the Chao1 estimator, and Recon v2.1 estimates of unobserved clonotypes. Generation probabilities were computed with OLGA for all TCRbeta clonotypes obtained by the gDNA method from several donors. In its TCRdb copy, this immuneACCESS table keeps in-frame sequences only and misses some clones. Where compared with another copy, unresolved V genes explain less than half of these, and the others have no known cause. V and J calls plus clone size are reproduced from that table; the DNA served to infer D and trimming. This sample has over a million clones in its table, and roughly 74% of those were observed once. The ten largest clonotypes hold roughly 0.65% of the sample.

V loses 6 bases of germline sequence and J loses 0 bases, and the interval between the two ends is 12 bases. Reading from cysteine to phenylalanine, the CDR3 counts 13 amino acids. The read is trimmed to its CDR3 DNA, 39 bases read in frame from base 1. CDR1 and CDR2 are drawn from the germline V gene: SQVTM, ANQGSEA. With respect to this clone: The antigen it binds to is not known. No per-base quality is available; no much larger clone lies one base away.

The study at large found these results: About 4.5% of naive CD4, around 3.6% of naive CD8, about 2.4% of memory CD4, and about 0.4% of memory CD8 clonotypes were shared across several donors. Based on pairwise subsampling, the degree of clonotype sharing among donors was expected to be affected by sequencing depth. Estimated clonotype richness was generally larger for naive than for memory subsets. Only blood was sampled, and tissue TCR repertoires likely differ from those in blood. Clonotypes shared by all four sorted-subset donors showed higher generation probabilities than non-shared clonotypes. Because the study included a small number of donors, the genetic and exposure-history diversity represented was limited. Rarefaction of sorted-subset datasets indicated incomplete sequencing despite the large sequencing depth.

Healthy HIV-negative adults with no recently reported acute infections or vaccinations were included as donors. Only Caucasian adults living in Nashville, Tennessee, USA were represented among the donors. CD4+ T cells were enriched through magnetic negative selection, after which naive cells were positively selected on CD45RA and the remaining negative fraction served as the memory subset. Blood was collected by leukapheresis, and PBMCs were isolated by Ficoll-Histopaque density gradient centrifugation and then cryopreserved in liquid nitrogen vapor phase. Analytical flow cytometry was used to check the purity and quantity of each magnetically sorted T cell population. Genomic DNA was isolated from each sorted fraction and quantified by UV absorbance on a Nanodrop 2000c.

Sequenced sample: memory CD4+ T cells from PBMCs. This sample's cell subset or site label indicates: CD45RA-negative fraction. This chain is built from TRBV29-1 and TRBJ2-7; the D region possibly corresponds to TRBD1 (5 bases align). The TCR sequence derives from a young man in good health. Some clones in this sample may be carry-over from other donors' samples. The nucleotides are TGCAGCGTGGTTGGGGCCCCCTCCTACGAGCAGTACTTC. Translated, this gives CSVVGAPSYEQYF.